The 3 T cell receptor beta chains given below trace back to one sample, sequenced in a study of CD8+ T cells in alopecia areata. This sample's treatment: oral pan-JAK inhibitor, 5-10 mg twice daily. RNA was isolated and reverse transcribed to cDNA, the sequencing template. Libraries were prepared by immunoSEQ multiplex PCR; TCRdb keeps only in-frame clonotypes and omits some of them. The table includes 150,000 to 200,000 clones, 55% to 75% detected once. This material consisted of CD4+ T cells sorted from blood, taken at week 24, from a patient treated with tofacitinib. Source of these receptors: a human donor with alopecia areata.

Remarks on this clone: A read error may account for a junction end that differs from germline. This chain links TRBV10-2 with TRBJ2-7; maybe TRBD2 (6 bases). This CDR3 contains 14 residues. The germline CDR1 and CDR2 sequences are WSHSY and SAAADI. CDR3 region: CATSVRPGTAEQYF. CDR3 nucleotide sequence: TGCGCCACCAGTGTGAGGCCGGGGACTGCCGAGCAGTACTTC.

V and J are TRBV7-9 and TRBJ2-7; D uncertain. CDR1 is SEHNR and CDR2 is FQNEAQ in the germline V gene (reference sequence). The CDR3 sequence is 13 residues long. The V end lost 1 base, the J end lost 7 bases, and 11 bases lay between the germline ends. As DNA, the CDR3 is TGTGCCAGCAGCTTAGTAAGCGTAGGGGAGCAGTACTTC. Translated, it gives CASSLVSVGEQYF.

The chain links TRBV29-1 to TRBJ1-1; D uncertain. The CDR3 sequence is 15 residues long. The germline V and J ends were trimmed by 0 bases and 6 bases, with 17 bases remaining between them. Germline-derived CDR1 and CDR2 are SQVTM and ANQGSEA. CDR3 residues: CSVEEGLSEGAEAFF. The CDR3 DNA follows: TGCAGCGTTGAAGAGGGCTTGTCGGAAGGAGCTGAAGCTTTCTTT.